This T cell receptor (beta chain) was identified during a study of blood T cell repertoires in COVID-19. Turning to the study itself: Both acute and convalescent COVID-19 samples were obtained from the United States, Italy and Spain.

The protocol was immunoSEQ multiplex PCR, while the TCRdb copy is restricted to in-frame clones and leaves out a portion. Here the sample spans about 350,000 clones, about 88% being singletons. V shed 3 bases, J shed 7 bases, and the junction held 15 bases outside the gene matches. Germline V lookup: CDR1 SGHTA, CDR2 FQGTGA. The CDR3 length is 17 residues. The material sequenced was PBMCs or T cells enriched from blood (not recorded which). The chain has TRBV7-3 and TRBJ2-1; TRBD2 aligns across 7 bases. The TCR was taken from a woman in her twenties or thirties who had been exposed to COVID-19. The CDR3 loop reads CASSFHGGGLPGNEQFF. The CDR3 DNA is TGTGCCAGCAGCTTCCATGGGGGGGGACTCCCTGGAAATGAGCAGTTCTTC.